The next 28 T cell receptor beta chains were all read from a single sample in a study of blood T cell repertoires in COVID-19. Sequenced by immunoSEQ multiplex PCR; TCRdb stores in-frame clones only, minus some. Of tens of thousands of clones in the sample, just under 80% were seen once. The sequencing input was peripheral blood. The receptors derive from a man between 65 and 85 years old with COVID-19, enrolled during active disease.

The chain is built from TRBV4-2 and TRBJ2-7; 10 bases map to TRBD2. The CDR3 is 18 amino acids. Germline CDR1 is LGHNA and CDR2 is YNFKEQ. V was pared by 2 bases and J by 2 bases, with 12 bases of the junction left unmatched. This CDR3 reads CASSQKGLAGVRPYEQYF. The CDR3 DNA reads as TGTGCCAGCAGCCAAAAAGGTCTAGCGGGAGTCAGACCCTACGAGCAGTACTTC.

The rearrangement links TRBV19 to TRBJ1-1; no definite D call. Germline values: CDR1 LNHDA, CDR2 SQIVND (reference sequence). The CDR3 runs to 15 residues. V was clipped by 3 bases and J by 2 bases, with 13 bases between them. CDR3 DNA sequence: TGTGCCAGTAGTATGGGCTCGGCGGGAAACACTGAAGCTTTCTTT. Its protein is CASSMGSAGNTEAFF.

The CDR3 DNA reads as TGTGCCAGCAGCTTCCCCGACAGGGTCACATCCCGATCCTCATATGGCTACACCTTC. The encoded protein is CASSFPDRVTSRSSYGYTF. The chain is built from TRBV7-2 and TRBJ1-2, with 7 bases matching TRBD1. Trimming took 3 bases from V and 5 from J; bases not matched to a gene: 21. The germline CDR1 and CDR2 sequences are SGHTA and FQGNSA. The CDR3 loop spans 19 amino acids.

This clone appeared a single time. The V call is TRBV7-8, the J call TRBJ1-5; D perhaps matches TRBD1 (5 bases). The CDR3 consists of 15 residues. The V and J ends lost 5 bases and 6 bases respectively, with 17 bases between them. Looked up from germline, CDR1 is SGHVS and CDR2 is FQNEAQ. The CDR3 sequence is CASSLGRGRVQPQHF. The CDR3 DNA sequence: TGTGCCAGCAGCCTAGGACGGGGGAGAGTTCAGCCCCAGCATTTT.

This clone was recorded once. The chain links TRBV12-3 or TRBV12-4 to TRBJ1-2; 7 bases align to TRBD1. Trimming took 5 bases from V and 4 from J; bases not matched to a gene: 4. The CDR3 is made up of 13 amino acids. Written as DNA, the CDR3 is TGTGCCAGCAGTAAACAGGGGATCTATGGCTACACCTTC. It is translated as CASSKQGIYGYTF.

The V gene is TRBV5-6, the J gene TRBJ1-4, with 8 bases lining up with TRBD1. The length of the CDR3 is 16 residues. The V gene's germline CDR1 is SGHDT and CDR2 YYEEEE. The junction had 7 bases not matched to a gene; V was cut back by 4 bases and J by 2 bases. CDR3 coding DNA: TGTGCCAGCAGCGACCAGGGGGCAGGGACTAATGAAAAACTGTTTTTT. Translating it yields CASSDQGAGTNEKLFF.

This chain links TRBV7-2 with TRBJ2-3, with 7 nucleotides matching TRBD2. V shed 5 bases and J 2 bases; nucleotides not matched to a gene: 10. In germline, CDR1 is SGHTA, CDR2 FQGNSA. The CDR3 contains 16 residues. The CDR3 here is CASSPVSGIHTDTQYF. The CDR3 DNA follows: TGTGCCAGCAGCCCAGTCAGCGGGATACACACAGATACGCAGTATTTT.

V usage is TRBV5-8 and J usage is TRBJ1-1; TRBD1 matches 8 bases. The germline CDR1 and CDR2 sequences are SGHTS and YDEGEE. V lost 4 bases and J lost 2; bases outside the gene matches: 10. The CDR3 has 16 residues. The CDR3 reads CASSTRDRRTNTEAFF. The CDR3 bases are TGTGCCAGCAGCACCCGGGACAGGCGAACTAACACTGAAGCTTTCTTT.

The DNA for the CDR3 is TGTGCCAGCAGTTTACTTCTTAGCGACAAAGAGACCCAGTACTTC. Protein sequence: CASSLLLSDKETQYF. V usage is TRBV28 and J usage is TRBJ2-5; maybe TRBD2 (5 bases). V lost 2 bases, J lost 3 bases, and 13 bases lay in between. This CDR3 is built from 15 residues. Germline loops: CDR1 MDHEN, CDR2 SYDVKM.

J is TRBJ1-2 and V is TRBV9, with D possibly matching TRBD1 (6 bases). CDR1 and CDR2 from the germline V gene are SGDLS and YYNGEE. The CDR3 consists of 14 residues. V lost 3 bases to trimming and J lost 2 bases, with 11 bases between them. CDR3 bases: TGTGCCAGCAGCGCATTAACAGGGAACTATGGCTACACCTTC. It codes for CASSALTGNYGYTF.

This clone has only a few counts. The V gene is TRBV12-3 or TRBV12-4, the J gene TRBJ1-1, with D unclear. The V gene lost 6 bases and the J gene lost 1 base, with 6 bases spanning the gap. The CDR3 length is 12 residues. The CDR3, as DNA: TGTGCCAGCAGATTCAGGAACACTGAAGCTTTCTTT. It specifies CASRFRNTEAFF.

The rearrangement joins TRBV2 to TRBJ2-3; D gene unclear. Germline values: CDR1 SNHLY, CDR2 FYNNEI. V gave up 5 bases and J gave up 5 bases, with 5 bases separating them. The CDR3 is 11 residues long. Written as DNA, the CDR3 is TGTGCCAGCAGTATTAGAGATACGCAGTATTTT. It codes for CASSIRDTQYF.

There are a few counts of this clone. The chain is built from TRBV11-2 and TRBJ2-7; D remains unclear. Germline CDR1 and CDR2: SGHAT and FQNNGV. The CDR3 runs 14 residues. V gave up 2 bases and J gave up 3 bases, with 11 bases separating them. CDR3 bases: TGTGCCAGCAGCTTATCGGAGTTTCTCTACGAGCAGTACTTC. The encoded protein is CASSLSEFLYEQYF.

In DNA form, the CDR3 reads TGTGCCAGCTGCCTTTCAACAGGGCTATCCCAGCCCCAGCATTTT. It specifies CASCLSTGLSQPQHF. The chain combines TRBV28 with TRBJ1-5, with D possibly matching TRBD1 (6 bases). CDR1 is MDHEN and CDR2 is SYDVKM in the germline V gene. V was clipped by 8 bases and J by 7 bases, with 21 bases between them. The length of the CDR3 is 15 residues.

The chain links TRBV11-2 to TRBJ2-7; D not resolved. V dropped 1 base and J dropped 3 bases, with 4 bases sitting between them. The V gene's germline CDR1 is SGHAT and CDR2 FQNNGV. This CDR3 region has 12 residues. CDR3 DNA: TGTGCCAGCAGCTTAGGGCTCTACGAGCAGTACTTC. Its protein product is CASSLGLYEQYF.

The chain carries TRBV5-8 and TRBJ1-1; 7 positions match TRBD1. The CDR3 contains 14 residues. Per germline, CDR1 SGHTS and CDR2 YDEGEE. J lost 3 bases, V lost 3 bases, and 5 bases had no gene match. The CDR3 loop reads CASSSDDRDTEAFF. In DNA form, the CDR3 reads TGTGCCAGCAGCTCCGACGACAGGGACACTGAAGCTTTCTTT.

V usage is TRBV6-2 or TRBV6-3 and J usage is TRBJ1-2, with 9 bases aligning to TRBD1. The germline V gene encodes CDR1 MNHEY and CDR2 SVGEGT. Trimming took 6 bases from V and 7 from J; bases not matched to a gene: 9. There are 14 residues in the CDR3. Here the CDR3 reads CASSQDRGVGGYTF. Here the CDR3 DNA reads TGTGCCAGCAGCCAGGACAGGGGCGTCGGTGGCTACACCTTC.

This clone is a singleton in its sample. The same CDR3 also results from other DNA sequences found in this sample. The rearrangement joins TRBV5-1 to TRBJ1-2, with D possibly matching TRBD1 (5 bases). Trimming shortened V by 4 bases and J by 8 bases, and 12 bases separated the two germline ends. This CDR3 region has 12 residues. CDR1 is SGHRS and CDR2 is YFSETQ in the germline V gene. CDR3 sequence reads: CASSVDSYGYTF. In DNA form, the CDR3 reads TGCGCCAGCAGCGTCGACAGTTACGGCTACACCTTC.

The chain uses TRBV27 and TRBJ1-2, with D possibly TRBD1 on 6 matching bases. Deletions cut 0 bases from V and 3 bases from J, with 8 bases between. This CDR3 is built from 14 residues. Germline values: CDR1 MNHEY, CDR2 SMNVEV (reference sequence). CDR3 nucleotides: TGTGCCAGCAGTTTATCGGACAGATACTATGGCTACACCTTC. It is translated as CASSLSDRYYGYTF.

V and J are TRBV11-3 and TRBJ2-5, with 8 bases identical to TRBD2. V lost 6 bases to trimming and J lost 4 bases; unmatched junction nucleotides: 4. The CDR3 sequence is 13 residues long. Germline CDR1 and CDR2: SGHNT and YENEEA. CDR3 amino acids: CASRSRGVETQYF. Here the CDR3 DNA reads TGTGCCAGCAGATCGCGGGGGGTAGAGACCCAGTACTTC.

The sample holds a few counts of this clone. V is TRBV29-1 and J is TRBJ2-7; D might be TRBD2 (6 bases). Deletions cut 6 bases from V and 4 bases from J, with 19 bases between. The germline V gene has CDR1 SQVTM and CDR2 ANQGSEA. The length of the CDR3 is 14 residues. CDR3 DNA: TGCAGCGTCCTAGGACTGGCGGGAAGATACGAGCAGTACTTC. It is translated as CSVLGLAGRYEQYF.

As DNA, the CDR3 is TGTGCCACCAGCAGAGAGAGGGGGCACACTGAAGCTTTCTTT. As protein: CATSRERGHTEAFF. The chain is built from TRBV15 and TRBJ1-1; TRBD1 matches 7 bases. This CDR3 is 14 amino acids long. The V segment lost 0 bases and the J segment 3 bases; nucleotides outside the gene matches: 1. Per the germline V gene, CDR1 is LNHNV and CDR2 is YYDKDF (reference sequence).

The rearrangement joins TRBV28 to TRBJ1-4; D not certain. Deletions cut 5 bases from V and 5 bases from J, with 3 bases between. Germline V gene data show CDR1 as MDHEN and CDR2 as SYDVKM. The CDR3 contains 11 residues. The CDR3 nucleotides are TGTGCCAGCAGTCTAAATGAAAAACTGTTTTTT. Protein product: CASSLNEKLFF. The full variable domain, completed using reference TRBV28 and TRBJ1-4, is DVKVTQSSRYLVKRTGEKVFLECVQDMDHENMFWYRQDPGLGLRLIYFSYDVKMKEKGDIPEGYSVSREKKERFSLILESASTNQTSMYLCASSLNEKLFFGSGTQLSVL.

The chain employs TRBV7-9 and TRBJ2-2, with 8 nucleotides matching TRBD2. Germline trimming cut 6 bases from V and 4 bases from J; bases unmatched to any gene: 7. The germline V gene has CDR1 SEHNR and CDR2 FQNEAQ (reference sequence). This CDR3 spans 15 amino acids. The DNA of the CDR3 is TGTGCCAGCAGTCCCCGGGGGGGAGTCACCGGGGAGCTGTTTTTT. This codes for CASSPRGGVTGELFF.

The chain employs TRBV19 and TRBJ1-1; 9 nucleotides line up with TRBD1. The CDR3 length is 17 residues. Trimming removed 1 base from V and 6 bases from J; junction bases left unmatched: 12. Germline CDR1 is LNHDA and CDR2 is SQIVND (reference sequence). The CDR3 DNA reads TGTGCCAGTAGTATAGCCAGACCGGGACAGGGAAAGGCTGAAGCTTTCTTT. Amino acids: CASSIARPGQGKAEAFF.

The V and J genes are TRBV28 and TRBJ2-4; 8 positions match TRBD2. The trim removed 8 bases at V and 0 bases at J, leaving 18 bases unmatched. The CDR3 spans 19 residues. In germline, CDR1 is MDHEN, CDR2 SYDVKM. This CDR3 reads CASLGSAGGRKLAKNIQYF. The CDR3 region has the DNA TGTGCCAGCCTTGGTTCCGCGGGAGGCCGTAAGTTAGCCAAAAACATTCAGTACTTC.

This chain links TRBV11-2 with TRBJ2-1; D is possibly TRBD2 (7 bases). CDR1 and CDR2 from the germline V gene are SGHAT and FQNNGV. The CDR3 sequence is 15 residues long. The ends were cut back, 1 base at V and 6 bases at J, with 13 bases in the middle. The CDR3 coding sequence is TGTGCCAGCAGCTTAGGGGGGGGCTGGGTCAATGAGCAGTTCTTC. Translated: CASSLGGGWVNEQFF.

The CDR3 nucleotides are TGTGCCAGCAGCATAGACAGGGGTCAAGAGACCCAGTACTTC. Its protein is CASSIDRGQETQYF. V and J are TRBV7-2 and TRBJ2-5; 8 bases map to TRBD1. The CDR3 consists of 14 residues. Germline loops: CDR1 SGHTA, CDR2 FQGNSA. The V segment lost 5 bases and the J segment 2 bases; nucleotides outside the gene matches: 4. The full variable domain, with the rest looked up from reference TRBV7-2 and TRBJ2-5, is GAGVSQSPSNKVTEKGKDVELRCDPISGHTALYWYRQSLGQGLEFLIYFQGNSAPDKSGLPSDRFSAERTGGSVSTLTIQRTQQEDSAVYLCASSIDRGQETQYFGPGTRLLVL.